This paragraph covers one T cell receptor (beta chain) sequence. This CDR3 comprises 14 residues. Trimming took 6 bases from V and 3 from J; bases not matched to a gene: 8. CDR1 is SQVTM, CDR2 ANQGSEA, per germline. These data belong to a study of T cell responses to AZD1222 COVID-19 vaccine. Repertoires were generated with immunoSEQ multiplex PCR, while TCRdb's copy carries only in-frame clones and drops some. In the table there are some 97,000 clones, about 89% of which are singletons. The sample consisted of peripheral blood, taken on day 0 of AZD1222 vaccination. The clonotype originates from an adult in good health. The genes are TRBV29-1 and TRBJ2-7; 10 nucleotides align to TRBD1. CDR3: CSVIGGTGVYEQYF. CDR3 coding DNA: TGCAGCGTAATAGGGGGGACAGGGGTCTACGAGCAGTACTTC.